This TCR beta chain is from a study of blood T cell repertoires in COVID-19. Germline V lookup: CDR1 SNHLY, CDR2 FYNNEI. The CDR3 runs to 15 residues. Trimming removed 6 bases from V and 5 bases from J; junction bases left unmatched: 5. The table came from immunoSEQ multiplex PCR; TCRdb's copy has only in-frame clones and leaves some out. The table has more than 110,000 clones, around 80% seen once. The chain couples TRBV2 to TRBJ2-2, with 11 bases that match TRBD2. The origin of this receptor is a woman between 18 and 29 years old who had been exposed to COVID-19. Specimen: PBMCs or T cells enriched from blood (not recorded which). CDR3 sequence: CASSGLAGFTGELFF. The CDR3 bases are TGTGCCAGCAGCGGACTAGCGGGTTTTACCGGGGAGCTGTTTTTT.